The 32 T cell receptor beta chains presented below share a single source sample, sequenced in a study of CD8+CD57+ T cells in acquired aplastic anemia. Genomic DNA templated the TCR beta VDJ and CDR3 profiling. MiXCR, applied by TCRdb to the reads, yields one record per CDR3 protein. The profile shows about 48,000 distinct CDR3 sequences, 55% to 75% of them singletons. Specimen: sorted CD4+, CD8+, or CD8+CD57+ T cells (not recorded which) from PBMCs. Every receptor here comes from a human donor in good health, serving as a control.

This sequence joins TRBV7-2 and TRBJ2-5; possible D gene TRBD1, 7 bases. Germline V gene sequence: CDR1 SGHTA, CDR2 FQGNSA. The CDR3 is 14 amino acids. Deletions cut 5 bases from V and 7 bases from J, with 17 bases between. The CDR3 region has the DNA TGTGCCAGCAGCGCTTCAGGGGGAGGAGGGACCCAGTACTTC. Its translation: CASSASGGGGTQYF.

The chain has TRBV7-2 and TRBJ1-1; D remains unclear. V shed 6 bases and J shed 4 bases, with 6 bases lying between them. Germline V gene lookup returns CDR1 SGHTA and CDR2 FQGNSA. This CDR3 spans 11 amino acids. CDR3 DNA: TGTGCCAGCAGTGCCGGCACTGAAGCTTTCTTT. Encoded protein: CASSAGTEAFF.

Judged by abundance, this clonotype is medium-sized. The chain links TRBV27 to TRBJ1-5, with a tentative D call TRBD1 (6 bases). V was shortened by 4 bases and J by 6 bases, with 7 bases between the two germline ends. The CDR3 extends over 12 amino acids. In germline, CDR1 is MNHEY, CDR2 SMNVEV (reference sequence). CDR3 region: CASSSQGQPQHF. CDR3 bases: TGTGCCAGCAGTTCACAGGGTCAGCCCCAGCATTTT.

Only a few counts were recorded for this clonotype. Mismatch with germline at one junction end may stem from a read error. This sequence joins TRBV20-1 and TRBJ2-7; D uncertain. This CDR3 is built from 12 residues. Per the germline V gene, CDR1 is DFQATT and CDR2 is SNEGSKA (reference sequence). DNA of the CDR3: TGTAGTGCTAGAAGCGAAACCTACGAGCAGTACTTC. This gives the protein CSARSETYEQYF.

CDR3 sequence reads: CSVTTGPDQPQHF. Here the CDR3 DNA reads TGCAGCGTGACAACAGGCCCCGATCAGCCCCAGCATTTT. The rearrangement links TRBV29-1 to TRBJ1-5; tentative D call: TRBD1 (5 bases). There are 13 residues in the CDR3. Germline CDR1 reads SQVTM; CDR2 reads ANQGSEA. The ends were cut back, 6 bases at V and 5 bases at J, with 14 bases in the middle.

The chain links TRBV19 to TRBJ1-1, with 8 bases fitting TRBD1. The CDR3 loop spans 12 amino acids. The J segment lost 4 bases and the V segment lost 7 bases, leaving 2 bases of the junction unmatched. CDR1 and CDR2 (germline): LNHDA, SQIVND (reference sequence). CDR3 in DNA: TGTGCCAGTACAGGGGGCATCACTGAAGCTTTCTTT. The encoded protein is CASTGGITEAFF. Full variable domain (rest looked up from reference TRBV19 and TRBJ1-1): DGGITQSPKYLFRKEGQNVTLSCEQNLNHDAMYWYRQDPGQGLRLIYYSQIVNDFQKGDIAEGYSVSREKKESFPLTVTSAQKNPTAFYLCASTGGITEAFFGQGTRLTVV.

By share, this clonotype ranks as medium-sized. The chain combines TRBV20-1 with TRBJ1-1, with TRBD1 as a possible D gene (5 bases). The CDR3 extends over 16 amino acids. Germline values: CDR1 DFQATT, CDR2 SNEGSKA (reference sequence). Written as DNA, the CDR3 is TGCACCACTCTAACCCCCAACGGGGCGGTGAACACTGAAGCTTTCTTT. Its protein product is CTTLTPNGAVNTEAFF.

The chain uses TRBV24-1 and TRBJ2-7; 7 bases match TRBD1. The V gene end was trimmed by 11 bases and the J gene end by 6 bases; junction bases not matched to a gene: 15. The length of the CDR3 is 14 residues. In germline, CDR1 is KGHDR, CDR2 SFDVKD. The CDR3 spells CASSRQGSSIEQYF. In nucleotides, the CDR3 is TGTGCCAGCAGCCGACAGGGCTCTTCCATCGAGCAGTACTTC.

This rearrangement joins TRBV24-1 to TRBJ1-1, with unresolved D. Trimming removed 9 bases at V and 1 base at J, with 11 bases between. The V gene's germline CDR1 is KGHDR and CDR2 SFDVKD. The length of the CDR3 is 13 residues. CDR3 bases: TGTGCCACCCGTACCACAGCGAACACTGAAGCTTTCTTT. Residues: CATRTTANTEAFF.

This clonotype has just one count. This chain uses TRBV25-1 with TRBJ2-3; possibly TRBD2 for D (7 bases). The V end lost 5 bases, the J end lost 11 bases, and 17 bases lay between the germline ends. This CDR3 is built from 13 residues. Looked up from germline, CDR1 is MGHDK and CDR2 is SYGVNS. This CDR3 reads CASSNPGGNEQYF. CDR3 in DNA: TGTGCCAGCAGTAATCCGGGGGGCAATGAGCAGTATTTT. The full variable domain, with the rest looked up from reference TRBV25-1 and TRBJ2-3, is EADIYQTPRYLVIGTGKKITLECSQTMGHDKMYWYQQDPGMELHLIHYSYGVNSTEKGDLSSESTVSRIRTEHFPLTLESARPSHTSQYLCASSNPGGNEQYFGPGTRLTVL.

This clonotype was counted only a few times. The chain is built from TRBV19 and TRBJ2-1, with 8 bases aligning to TRBD2. The CDR3 has 15 amino acids. Trimming removed 4 bases from V and 7 bases from J; junction bases left unmatched: 9. CDR1 and CDR2 (germline): LNHDA, SQIVND (reference sequence). CDR3 loop: CASSTYPGGRNEQFF. For the CDR3, the DNA is TGTGCCAGTAGTACATACCCGGGGGGGCGAAATGAGCAGTTCTTC.

This chain joins TRBV2 and TRBJ1-2, with no clear D. The CDR3 runs 14 residues. CDR1 is SNHLY and CDR2 is FYNNEI in the germline V gene. The V end lost 6 bases, the J end lost 6 bases, and 17 bases lay between the germline ends. CDR3 in amino acids: CASRWEDAGDGYTF. CDR3 coding DNA: TGTGCCAGCAGATGGGAAGACGCGGGAGATGGCTACACCTTC.

The sample holds a few counts of this clonotype. The rearrangement links TRBV5-1 to TRBJ1-1; no definite D call. Trimming took 4 bases from V and 2 from J, leaving 12 bases between them. In germline, CDR1 is SGHRS, CDR2 YFSETQ. The CDR3 loop spans 14 amino acids. In nucleotides, the CDR3 is TGCGCCAGCAGCGATTACAGCATCAACACTGAAGCTTTCTTT. Protein product: CASSDYSINTEAFF.

This clonotype was seen just once. The V call is TRBV19, the J call TRBJ1-1; D remains ambiguous. CDR1 is LNHDA, CDR2 SQIVND, per germline (reference sequence). The CDR3 has 14 residues. V lost 1 base and J lost 10, with 16 bases in between. CDR3 nucleotides: TGTGCCAGTAGTATAGGGTTGATTTCAACCCGAGCTTTCTTT. Amino acid sequence: CASSIGLISTRAFF.

The gene calls are TRBV15 and TRBJ2-1; 9 bases map to TRBD2. From germline, CDR1 is LNHNV and CDR2 YYDKDF (reference sequence). The length of the CDR3 is 13 residues. Trimming took 10 bases from V and 2 from J; bases not matched to a gene: 3. The CDR3 bases are TGTGCCAGCGGGACTAGCCCCTACAATGAGCAGTTCTTC. It is translated as CASGTSPYNEQFF.

The chain employs TRBV2 and TRBJ2-7; 7 bases map to TRBD1. The CDR3 runs to 15 residues. Germline CDR1 reads SNHLY; CDR2 reads FYNNEI. V shed 5 bases and J 2 bases; nucleotides not matched to a gene: 9. Here the CDR3 reads CASSFTAGGAYEQYF. The DNA for the CDR3 is TGTGCCAGCAGTTTTACGGCAGGGGGTGCCTACGAGCAGTACTTC.

Remarks on this clonotype: At one end, the junction sequence differs from germline, possibly due to a read error. This sequence joins TRBV7-9 and TRBJ2-7; D is unresolved. This CDR3 is 12 amino acids long. Germline V gene data show CDR1 as SEHNR and CDR2 as FQNEAQ (reference sequence). DNA of the CDR3: TGCGCCGGCAGCTTGGGTCCCTACGAGCAGTACTTC. Its protein product is CAGSLGPYEQYF.

This clonotype was seen a handful of times. The chain couples TRBV15 to TRBJ2-7; no clear D gene. V gave up 3 bases and J gave up 0 bases, with 9 bases separating them. Germline lookup yields CDR1 LNHNV and CDR2 YYDKDF (reference sequence). The CDR3 extends over 14 amino acids. CDR3 region: CATSSGVTSYEQYF. CDR3 bases: TGTGCCACCAGCAGTGGTGTCACCTCCTACGAGCAGTACTTC.

The table lists this clonotype with a count of one. The chain couples TRBV12-3 or TRBV12-4 to TRBJ2-7, with D perhaps TRBD1 (5 bases). The CDR3 covers 13 residues. V was cut by 5 bases and J by 3 bases, with 11 bases left in between. Written as DNA, the CDR3 is TGTGCCAGCAGTCAGCAGGGATACTACGAGCAGTACTTC. Protein sequence: CASSQQGYYEQYF.

This clonotype was counted a few times. The chain carries TRBV29-1 and TRBJ2-5, with D tentatively TRBD2 (6 bases). The CDR3 consists of 12 residues. V was trimmed by 6 bases and J by 7 bases, leaving 15 bases between them. Per the germline V gene, CDR1 is SQVTM and CDR2 is ANQGSEA. Here the CDR3 reads CSVSSGEGTQYF. In DNA form, the CDR3 reads TGCAGCGTCTCTTCGGGAGAAGGGACCCAGTACTTC.

The chain has TRBV10-3 and TRBJ2-7; D unresolved. With 0 bases removed from V and 2 bases from J, the gap between germline ends came to 2 bases. The CDR3 extends over 12 amino acids. The germline gives CDR1 ENHRY, CDR2 SYGVKD. The CDR3: CAISESTYEQYF. The DNA of the CDR3 is TGTGCCATCAGTGAGTCGACCTACGAGCAGTACTTC.

This chain uses TRBV7-3 with TRBJ1-1; D remains ambiguous. Germline lookup yields CDR1 SGHTA and CDR2 FQGTGA. This CDR3 comprises 14 residues. Trimming stripped 2 bases from V and 6 bases from J, with 13 bases between. CDR3 loop: CASSLGAQAAEAFF. The CDR3 DNA reads as TGTGCCAGCAGCTTAGGAGCCCAGGCCGCTGAAGCTTTCTTT.

The rearrangement links TRBV15 to TRBJ2-3, with D unclear. V was trimmed by 6 bases and J by 1 base, leaving 8 bases between them. The CDR3 is made up of 13 amino acids. CDR1 is LNHNV and CDR2 is YYDKDF in the germline V gene (reference sequence). CDR3 DNA: TGTGCCACCAGGGGATTCGGCACAGATACGCAGTATTTT. This gives the protein CATRGFGTDTQYF.

This sequence joins TRBV19 and TRBJ1-4; TRBD1 is a possible D gene (5 bases). This CDR3 has 13 residues. The germline V gene has CDR1 LNHDA and CDR2 SQIVND (reference sequence). The V and J ends lost 7 bases and 5 bases respectively, with 11 bases between them. For the CDR3, the DNA is TGTGCCAGTAATAGGCAGGGCAATGAAAAACTGTTTTTT. It codes for CASNRQGNEKLFF.

In this sample, this clonotype turned up a few times. This chain connects TRBV25-1 to TRBJ2-1; D not certain. Trimming cost V 4 bases and J 5 bases, with 9 bases left between them. Germline loops: CDR1 MGHDK, CDR2 SYGVNS. The CDR3 runs to 13 residues. In DNA form, the CDR3 reads TGTGCCAGCAGTGCAGGAAGAAACAATGAGCAGTTCTTC. The encoded protein is CASSAGRNNEQFF.

J is TRBJ1-1 and V is TRBV2; D might be TRBD1 (5 bases). Between the trimmed V and J ends, which lost 8 bases and 10 bases, there was a span of 17 bases. Germline V gene lookup returns CDR1 SNHLY and CDR2 FYNNEI. This CDR3 has 12 amino acids. CDR3 sequence (DNA): TGTGCCAGCGGGGGGGAAACACTGACAGCTTTCTTT. It codes for CASGGETLTAFF.

The rearrangement joins TRBV7-6 to TRBJ1-4; D call uncertain. V dropped 1 base and J dropped 0 bases, with 9 bases sitting between them. This CDR3 has 16 residues. Germline CDR1 SGHVS, CDR2 FNYEAQ. CDR3 coding DNA: TGTGCCAGCAGCTTAGAGCGACCGGCAACTAATGAAAAACTGTTTTTT. Encoded protein: CASSLERPATNEKLFF.

This rearrangement joins TRBV10-3 to TRBJ2-7; D possibly corresponds to TRBD1 (5 bases). Looked up from germline, CDR1 is ENHRY and CDR2 is SYGVKD. The CDR3 extends over 13 amino acids. The V and J ends lost 0 bases and 5 bases respectively, with 8 bases between them. The CDR3 is CAISESDTNEQYV. DNA for the CDR3: TGTGCCATCAGTGAGTCGGACACCAACGAGCAGTACGTC.

In nucleotides, the CDR3 is TGCGCCAGCAGCGTTGGGGCCGCCTCTACCTACGAGCAGTACTTC. It codes for CASSVGAASTYEQYF. The rearrangement joins TRBV4-1 to TRBJ2-7, with TRBD1 as a possible D gene (5 bases). Germline V gene lookup returns CDR1 MGHRA and CDR2 YSYEKL. V was shortened by 5 bases and J by 2 bases, with 16 bases between the two germline ends. The CDR3 runs to 15 residues.

This chain links TRBV10-1 with TRBJ1-6; D is unclear. Germline CDR1 reads WNHNN; CDR2 reads SYGVQD (reference sequence). This CDR3 contains 13 residues. Trimming cost V 4 bases and J 8 bases, with 9 bases left between them. This CDR3 reads CASSAGPYSPLHF. As DNA, the CDR3 is TGCGCCAGCAGTGCCGGACCTTATTCACCCCTCCACTTT.

By share of the sample, this clonotype is medium-sized. The rearrangement uses TRBV7-8 and TRBJ2-1; D unresolved. Germline V gene data show CDR1 as SGHVS and CDR2 as FQNEAQ. Trimming pared 4 bases from V and 5 bases from J, leaving 3 bases between. The CDR3 has 11 residues. The CDR3 protein is CASSSNNEQFF. CDR3 bases: TGTGCCAGCAGCTCTAACAATGAGCAGTTCTTC. Drawing the rest from reference TRBV7-8 and TRBJ2-1, the complete variable domain is GAGVSQSPRYKVAKRGQDVALRCDPISGHVSLFWYQQALGQGPEFLTYFQNEAQLDKSGLPSDRFFAERPEGSVSTLKIQRTQQEDSAVYLCASSSNNEQFFGPGTRLTVL.

This clonotype was detected only a few times. The V and J genes are TRBV7-3 and TRBJ2-5; possibly TRBD1 or TRBD2 for D (6 bases each). The CDR3 runs 14 residues. Germline V gene sequence: CDR1 SGHTA, CDR2 FQGTGA. V dropped 2 bases and J dropped 10 bases, with 17 bases sitting between them. The CDR3 DNA sequence: TGTGCCAGCAGCTTATCGGGGGCAGGGGTGAGCCAGTACTTC. Translation: CASSLSGAGVSQYF.